These 15 T cell receptor beta chains came from one sample sequenced in a study of control samples from healthy donors and cancer patients (dated by TCRdb to the early 2020s). Library generation was performed with the immunoSEQ multiplex PCR assay. TCRdb retrieved this table from immuneACCESS and kept in-frame rearrangements only. Not all clones are present; in checked studies, unresolved V genes account for under half, and no reason is known for the remainder. The sample table lists 120,000 or so clones, around 87% of them with a count of one. The top ten hold just under 3% of the sample. Sequenced: blood. These receptors came from a man in his sixties in good health.

V usage is TRBV6-2 or TRBV6-3 and J usage is TRBJ2-1, with TRBD2 matching over 11 bases. V shed 3 bases and J 4 bases; nucleotides not matched to a gene: 2. This CDR3 comprises 15 residues. Germline CDR1 is MNHEY and CDR2 is SVGEGT. The DNA for the CDR3 is TGTGCCAGCAGTTATGCTAGCGGGGGGTACAATGAGCAGTTCTTC. Translated, it gives CASSYASGGYNEQFF.

The chain has TRBV6-1 and TRBJ2-7, with TRBD1 matching 8 bases. The CDR3 extends over 15 amino acids. Germline CDR1 is MNHNS and CDR2 is SASEGT. V shed 3 bases and J 2 bases; nucleotides not matched to a gene: 6. The CDR3 is CASSDMAGGPYEQYF. The DNA for the CDR3 is TGTGCCAGCAGTGACATGGCAGGGGGCCCCTACGAGCAGTACTTC.

The genes are TRBV10-3 and TRBJ2-7, with 12 bases fitting TRBD2. The CDR3 length is 18 residues. Germline CDR1 reads ENHRY; CDR2 reads SYGVKD. The trim removed 5 bases at V and 2 bases at J, leaving 13 bases unmatched. In DNA, the CDR3 is TGTGCCATCAGTACCGGACTAGCGGGGCCCATAGGAACCTACGAGCAGTACTTC. Translation gives CAISTGLAGPIGTYEQYF.

The rearrangement links TRBV27 to TRBJ1-6, with D perhaps matching TRBD1 (5 bases). The CDR3 runs 16 residues. The V end lost 7 bases, the J end lost 7 bases, and 20 bases lay between the germline ends. Germline V gene lookup returns CDR1 MNHEY and CDR2 SMNVEV (reference sequence). The CDR3 reads CASNFGAGTANSPLHF. The CDR3 nucleotides read TGTGCCAGCAATTTTGGGGCCGGGACGGCCAATTCACCCCTCCACTTT.

V gene TRBV28 combines with J gene TRBJ1-2, with D uncertain. The CDR3 runs to 14 residues. The V gene's germline CDR1 is MDHEN and CDR2 SYDVKM. V lost 3 bases and J 4 bases, leaving 12 bases between the germline ends. CDR3 sequence: CASSLVGRRYGYTF. The CDR3 DNA follows: TGTGCCAGCAGTTTGGTCGGGAGACGCTATGGCTACACCTTC.

The chain uses TRBV10-1 and TRBJ1-2; D not resolved. Germline V lookup: CDR1 WNHNN, CDR2 SYGVQD (reference sequence). Trimming left V 5 bases short and J 3 bases short, with 10 bases between. The CDR3 length is 13 residues. DNA of the CDR3: TGCGCCAGCAGTCAAGGGTTCGACTATGGCTACACCTTC. It specifies CASSQGFDYGYTF.

The J gene is TRBJ1-5, the V gene TRBV18; no clear D gene. Germline V lookup: CDR1 KGHSH, CDR2 LQKENI. V lost 3 bases and J lost 4, with 7 bases in between. CDR3 length: 13 amino acids. The CDR3: CASSPGMNQPQHF. In DNA, the CDR3 is TGTGCCAGCTCACCGGGGATGAATCAGCCCCAGCATTTT.

The count of this clone is one. The chain uses TRBV12-3 or TRBV12-4 and TRBJ2-1; the D gene is possibly TRBD1 (5 bases). Trimming removed 7 bases from V and 7 bases from J, with 14 bases in between. The CDR3 covers 13 residues. CDR3 bases: TGTGCCAGCACGGAACAGGTCGTGAATGAGCAGTTCTTC. As protein: CASTEQVVNEQFF.

The V gene is TRBV27, the J gene TRBJ1-1; perhaps TRBD1 as D (6 bases). Trimming pared 6 bases from V and 4 bases from J, leaving 18 bases between. Germline values: CDR1 MNHEY, CDR2 SMNVEV (reference sequence). This CDR3 contains 15 residues. The CDR3 loop reads CASRGVNREATEAFF. In DNA, the CDR3 is TGTGCCAGCAGGGGGGTAAACAGGGAGGCCACTGAAGCTTTCTTT.

This chain links TRBV6-5 with TRBJ1-2, with D hard to call. Germline V lookup: CDR1 MNHEY, CDR2 SVGAGI. The V gene lost 6 bases and the J gene lost 5 bases, with 16 bases spanning the gap. The CDR3 is made up of 14 amino acids. CDR3 DNA sequence: TGTGCCAGCAGCGACCAATTCTCTGGGTATGGCTACACCTTC. Translating it yields CASSDQFSGYGYTF.

The chain is built from TRBV12-3 or TRBV12-4 and TRBJ2-7; a possible D gene is TRBD2 (6 bases). The CDR3 totals 12 residues. V was clipped by 3 bases and J by 6 bases, with 9 bases between them. The CDR3 region has the DNA TGTGCCAGCAGTTTTGTCGGGGGCGAGCAGTACTTC. Its protein product is CASSFVGGEQYF.

This clone was detected only once. The gene calls are TRBV28 and TRBJ1-2; a weak D match, TRBD1 (6 bases). From germline, CDR1 is MDHEN and CDR2 SYDVKM. This CDR3 is built from 13 residues. The germline V and J ends were trimmed by 7 bases and 5 bases, with 14 bases remaining between them. CDR3 DNA sequence: TGTGCCAGCAATGTCGGACAGAGATATGGCTACACCTTC. Residues: CASNVGQRYGYTF.

A note on this clone: The same CDR3 is also encoded by other DNA sequences in this sample. This sequence joins TRBV28 and TRBJ2-3, with 7 nucleotides matching TRBD2. Germline trimming cut 4 bases from V and 4 bases from J; bases unmatched to any gene: 2. Germline CDR1 is MDHEN and CDR2 is SYDVKM. The CDR3 is made up of 13 amino acids. As DNA, the CDR3 is TGTGCCAGCAGTTGGGGGGGACCAGATACGCAGTATTTT. Its protein product is CASSWGGPDTQYF.

The CDR3 bases are TGTGCCTGGAGTGTACTATATGGCTACACCTTC. Translated: CAWSVLYGYTF. This rearrangement joins TRBV30 to TRBJ1-2; D unclear. Germline CDR1 is GTSNPN and CDR2 is SVGIG (reference sequence). This CDR3 is 11 amino acids long. Trimming cost V 0 bases and J 5 bases, with 4 bases left between them.

This chain connects TRBV12-3 or TRBV12-4 to TRBJ2-5; D is ambiguous. The CDR3 length is 12 residues. The germline V and J ends were trimmed by 5 bases and 5 bases, with 9 bases remaining between them. DNA for the CDR3: TGTGCCAGCAGTACCCAATGGGAGACCCAGTACTTC. It translates to CASSTQWETQYF.